This record covers a single TCR beta chain. No antigen is known for it. The sample is drawn from a study of Ad26.COV2.S vaccination and SARS-CoV-2 variants. Study in general: Of the COV1001 trial arms, the Ad26.COV2.S arm included the donor. Regarding the study as a whole: There was reportedly substantial breadth in spike-specific CD8+ and CD4+ T cell responses after vaccination.

Indicated treatment: around 19 received Ad26.COV2.S at low or high dose, single or two shots; about 5 received placebo; per-sample allocation not given. Sampling was performed 63 days after the first vaccine or placebo injection. Participants' vaccine, an Ad26 vector, delivered Wuhan-strain SARS-CoV-2 spike. The method was immunoSEQ multiplex PCR; TCRdb's version includes in-frame clones alone and lacks a portion of them. The sample has about 320,000 clones, roughly nine tenths seen once. This CDR3 spans 16 amino acids. Germline V gene data show CDR1 as SGHKS and CDR2 as YYEKEE (reference sequence). V lost 0 bases, J lost 1 base, and 13 bases lay in between.

This TCR was sampled from a person between 18 and 60 years old who received the Ad26.COV2.S COVID-19 vaccine or a placebo. This chain joins TRBV5-5 and TRBJ1-1; tentatively, D is TRBD1 (6 bases). The starting material was peripheral blood, obtained in a trial of Ad26.COV2.S vaccine versus placebo. The CDR3 bases are TGTGCCAGCAGCTTGGCGGACAGCTCTCGGAACACTGAAGCTTTCTTT. This translates into CASSLADSSRNTEAFF.